This TCR beta chain was recorded in a study of blood T cell repertoires in COVID-19. Authors' methods: Nucleated cell number was recorded as an estimate derived from reference gene primer amplification. Repertoires were generated with immunoSEQ multiplex PCR, while TCRdb's copy carries only in-frame clones and drops some. From that table come the V and J calls and clone size; the DNA was used to work out D and trimming. Altogether 150,000 to 200,000 clones are present, around nine tenths being singletons, with the ten largest covering around 4.6%. The germline gives CDR1 MDHEN, CDR2 SYDVKM. The CDR3 spans 15 residues. With 7 bases clipped from V and 6 bases from J, the junction kept 12 bases outside the gene matches.

This TCR was recovered from a human donor in a cohort sampled during active COVID-19. The sample consisted of peripheral blood. This chain links TRBV28 with TRBJ2-1; 7 nucleotides align to TRBD1. CDR3: CASTIGPTGANEQFF. CDR3 nucleotide sequence: TGTGCCAGCACCATCGGTCCCACAGGGGCCAATGAGCAGTTCTTC.